This T cell receptor beta chain was recovered during a study of cytomegalovirus exposure and HLA in healthy donors. On the study more broadly: About 200 million T cells yielded 90 million to 130 million unique TCR beta sequences, as an earlier analysis found.

PCR primers comprised 60 Vbeta and 13 Jbeta primers. TCRdb's table, derived via immunoSEQ multiplex PCR, lists solely in-frame clones and lacks some. The sample lists some 180,000 clones, around 77% seen once, with about 1.9% in the top ten. Study-wide results and limits: Analyses of presence/absence relied on an assumption of roughly uniform sequencing depth across donors. 87-base-pair reads could not separate some V segments, including TRBV6-2 and TRBV6-3.

Donors had nominal health at sampling but likely had unrecorded immune exposures. Remarks on this clone: Antigen: not known.

This CDR3 has 17 residues. The TCR comes from a woman in her 30s in good health and CMV-seronegative. The V gene is TRBV21-1, the J gene TRBJ1-1. TRBV21-1 is given as a pseudogene. Sequencing input: PBMCs. This chain's CDR3 is CASSKGSYRRENTEAFF. The CDR3 bases are TGTGCCAGCAGCAAAGGAAGTTACAGGCGGGAGAACACTGAAGCTTTCTTT.